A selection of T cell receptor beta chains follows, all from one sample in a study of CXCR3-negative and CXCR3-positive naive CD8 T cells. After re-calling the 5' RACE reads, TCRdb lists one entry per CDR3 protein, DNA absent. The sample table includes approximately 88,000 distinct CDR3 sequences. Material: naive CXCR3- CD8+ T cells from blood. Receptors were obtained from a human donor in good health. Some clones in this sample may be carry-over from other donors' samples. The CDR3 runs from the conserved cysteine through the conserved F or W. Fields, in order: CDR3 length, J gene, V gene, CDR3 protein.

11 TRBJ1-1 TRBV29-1 CSVEGAYEAFF
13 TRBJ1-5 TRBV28 CASSKGSNQPQHF
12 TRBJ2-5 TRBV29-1 CSAQGLDETQYF
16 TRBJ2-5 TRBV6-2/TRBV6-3 CASSFPGQGYQETQYF
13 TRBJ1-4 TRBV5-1 CASSLAPNEKLFF
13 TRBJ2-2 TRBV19 CASSLSRTGELFF
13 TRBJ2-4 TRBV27 CASSTRRDRVQYF
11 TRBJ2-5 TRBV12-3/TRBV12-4 CASSWGTGQYF
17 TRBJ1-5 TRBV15 CATSRDPTAYSNQPQHF
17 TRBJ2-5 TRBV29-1 CSVENASGGAPVGTQYF
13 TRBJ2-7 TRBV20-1 CSARDRGKYEQYF
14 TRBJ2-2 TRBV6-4 CASSNDSEAGELFF
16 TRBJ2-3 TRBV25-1 CASSEFATTSTDTQYF
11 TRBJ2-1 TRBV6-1 CASSDDHEQFF
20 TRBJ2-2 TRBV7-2 CASSWLAGGLYFANTGELFF
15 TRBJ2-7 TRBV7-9 CASSLAWADPYEQYF
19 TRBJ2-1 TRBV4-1 CASSQEMGLAGALYNEQFF
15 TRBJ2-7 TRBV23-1 CASSQETGVSYEQYF
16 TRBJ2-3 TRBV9 CASSVDPDRGGDTQYF
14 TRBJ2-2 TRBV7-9 CASGHAVSTGELFF
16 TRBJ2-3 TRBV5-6 CASSLGPSGATDTQYF
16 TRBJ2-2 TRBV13 CASSPTGVMFTGELFF
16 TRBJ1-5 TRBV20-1 CSASPGGGKWDQPQHF
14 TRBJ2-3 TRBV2 CASSEDSSKDTQYF
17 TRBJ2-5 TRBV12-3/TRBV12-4 CASRDRGSGKVQETQYF
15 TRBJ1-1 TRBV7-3 CASSLSRGANTEAFF
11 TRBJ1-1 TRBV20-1 CSVDLNTEAFF
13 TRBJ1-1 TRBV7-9 CASITDLNTEAFF
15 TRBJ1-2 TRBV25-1 CASSLVEGALDGYTF
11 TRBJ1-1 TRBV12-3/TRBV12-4 CASSVTGEAFF
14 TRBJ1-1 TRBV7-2 CASTLGTGGTEAFF
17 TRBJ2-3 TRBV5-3 CASSSQTTGGNTDTQYF
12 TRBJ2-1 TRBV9 CASSANDNEQFF
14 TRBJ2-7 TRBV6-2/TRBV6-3 CASSLTDLPWVQYF
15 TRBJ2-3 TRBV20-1 CSARRLAEFTDTQYF
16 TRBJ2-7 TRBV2 CASSEVQGFRSYEQYF
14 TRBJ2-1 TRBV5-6 CASSLRGLDNEQFF
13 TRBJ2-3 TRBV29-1 CSVDRDNTDTQYF
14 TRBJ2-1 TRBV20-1 CSARDYQRGEEQFF
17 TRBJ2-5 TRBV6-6 CASSYSTSGNLQETQYF
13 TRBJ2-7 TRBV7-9 CASSSWDRDEQYF
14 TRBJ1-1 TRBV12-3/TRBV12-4 CASSFETKNTEAFF
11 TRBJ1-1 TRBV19 CASSLPPEAFF
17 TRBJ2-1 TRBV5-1 CASSFTIGQSSYNEQFF
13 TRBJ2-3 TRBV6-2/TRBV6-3 CATWTGVTDTQYF
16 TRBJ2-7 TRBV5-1 CASSLVLGGASYEQYF
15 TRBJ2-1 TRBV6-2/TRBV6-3 CASSYEAGGYNEQFF
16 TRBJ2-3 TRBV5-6 CASSQMTSGASDTQYF
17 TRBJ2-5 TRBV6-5 CASRTTGLAEPQETQYF
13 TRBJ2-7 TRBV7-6 CASSFFRSYEQYF
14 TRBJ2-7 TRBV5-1 CASSPWGGGYEQYF
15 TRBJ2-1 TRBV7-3 CASSLTLAVENEQFF
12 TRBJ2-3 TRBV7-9 CASSRPTDTQYF
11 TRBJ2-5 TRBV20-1 CSASKGDEQFF
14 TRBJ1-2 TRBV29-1 CSVVAQGISDGYTF
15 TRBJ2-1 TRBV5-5 CASSFGTTGSDEQFF
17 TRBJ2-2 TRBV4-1 CASSPLPPSGRAGELFF
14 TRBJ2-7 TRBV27 CASSLNSGAYEQYF
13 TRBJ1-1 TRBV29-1 CSVERLGGTEAFF
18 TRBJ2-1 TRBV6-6 CASSYRTYPGTSGNEQFF